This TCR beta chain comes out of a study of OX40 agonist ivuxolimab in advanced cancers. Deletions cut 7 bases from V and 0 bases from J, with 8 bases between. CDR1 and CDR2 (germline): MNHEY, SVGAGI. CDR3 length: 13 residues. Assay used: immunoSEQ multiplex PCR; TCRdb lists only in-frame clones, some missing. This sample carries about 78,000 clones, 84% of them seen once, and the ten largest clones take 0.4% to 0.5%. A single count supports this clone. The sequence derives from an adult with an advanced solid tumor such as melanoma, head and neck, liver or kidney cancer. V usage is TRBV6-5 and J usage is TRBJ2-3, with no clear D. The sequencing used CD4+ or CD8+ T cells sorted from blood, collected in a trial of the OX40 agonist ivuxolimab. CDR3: CASKMDSTDTQYF. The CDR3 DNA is TGTGCCAGCAAAATGGACAGCACAGATACGCAGTATTTT.